This T cell receptor beta chain is from a study of spatial heterogeneity in lung cancer. General study results and limits: TCRs found ubiquitously expanded in tumor appeared in blood more at resection than at follow-up.

TCRdb recomputed calls from the 5' RACE reads with MiXCR, one row per CDR3 protein. The sample records about 40,000 distinct CDR3 sequences, more than 4.5% being singletons. This clonotype showed up many times. The antigen remains undetermined. Time point in this sample: sample taken at primary tumor resection. The input material, whole RNA from tumor, nontumor lung or frozen PBMC, was sequenced unsorted. The CDR3 covers 15 residues. Germline values: CDR1 MNHEY, CDR2 SVGEGT. The V end was cut by 4 bases, the J end by 5 bases, with 15 bases between. The receptor was isolated from a female donor with early-stage non-small cell lung cancer. V and J are TRBV6-2 or TRBV6-3 and TRBJ1-5; TRBD1 is a possible D gene (6 bases). This specimen consisted of PBMCs, obtained at surgery. The CDR3 loop is CASSWAGAVDQPQHF. As DNA, the CDR3 is TGTGCCAGCAGTTGGGCAGGGGCGGTTGATCAGCCCCAGCATTTT.